This TCR beta chain was recovered during a study of T cell repertoires in cytomegalovirus infection. The study, taken as a whole, reports: HLA-C-restricted TCR beta clonotypes specific for CMV led the ex vivo response.

Each CDR3 protein is one row after TCRdb ran MiXCR on the reads. The sample holds 450,000 to 550,000 distinct CDR3 sequences, under 45% seen once. This clonotype came up a few times. The antigen is not known. This clonotype was sampled from a human donor in good health (CMV status not recorded). Some clones in this sample may be carry-over from other donors' samples. Sequencing used cultured PBMCs, obtained from culture after CMV antigen stimulation.

CDR3 bases: TGTGCCAGCAGCTCCAGGACTGTATCCTACAATGAGCAGTTCTTC. This translates into CASSSRTVSYNEQFF. The rearrangement joins TRBV7-2 to TRBJ2-1; possibly TRBD2 for D (5 bases). The CDR3 loop spans 15 amino acids. The V and J ends lost 4 bases and 1 base respectively, with 11 bases between them. Germline assignment: CDR1 SGHTA and CDR2 FQGNSA.